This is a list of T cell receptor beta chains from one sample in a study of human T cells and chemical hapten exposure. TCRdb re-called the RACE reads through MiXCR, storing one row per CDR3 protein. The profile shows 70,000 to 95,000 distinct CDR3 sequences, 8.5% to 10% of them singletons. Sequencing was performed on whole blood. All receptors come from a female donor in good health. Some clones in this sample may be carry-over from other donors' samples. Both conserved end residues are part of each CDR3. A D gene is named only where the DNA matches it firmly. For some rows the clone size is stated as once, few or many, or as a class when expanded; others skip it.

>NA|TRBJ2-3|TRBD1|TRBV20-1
CSAGSGGRPDTQYF
TGCAGTGCTGGATCAGGGGGCCGCCCAGATACGCAGTATTTT
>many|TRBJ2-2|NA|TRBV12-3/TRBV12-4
CASSFRGDTGELFF
TGTGCCAGCAGTTTTCGCGGGGACACCGGGGAGCTGTTTTTT
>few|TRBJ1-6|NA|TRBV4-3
CASSQDPPGFDYNSPLHF
TGCGCCAGCAGCCAAGATCCCCCGGGGTTTGACTATAATTCACCCCTCCACTTT
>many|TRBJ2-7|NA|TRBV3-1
CASAYPGTTLYEQYF
TGTGCCAGCGCCTATCCCGGGACAACCCTCTACGAGCAGTACTTC
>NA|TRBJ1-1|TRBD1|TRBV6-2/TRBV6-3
CASREQGSNTEAFF
TGTGCCAGCAGGGAACAGGGGTCGAACACTGAAGCTTTCTTT
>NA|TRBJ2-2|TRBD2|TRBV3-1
CASSWGAGLVNTGELFF
TGTGCCAGCAGCTGGGGCGCAGGACTAGTGAACACCGGGGAGCTGTTTTTT
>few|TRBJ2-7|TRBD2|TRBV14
CASSQAGLAGYEQYF
TGTGCCAGCAGCCAAGCGGGACTAGCGGGGTACGAGCAGTACTTC
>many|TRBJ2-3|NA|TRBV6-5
CASGILSTDTQYF
TGTGCCAGCGGCATCCTAAGCACAGATACGCAGTATTTT
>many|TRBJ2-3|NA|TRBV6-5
CASSYVGTLGTQYF
TGTGCCAGCAGTTACGTGGGGACTCTGGGTACGCAGTATTTT
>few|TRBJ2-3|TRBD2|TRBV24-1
CATSDPGRGGDTQYF
TGTGCCACCAGTGATCCCGGGAGGGGAGGCGATACGCAGTATTTT
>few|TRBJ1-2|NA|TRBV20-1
CSARDPRIYGYTF
TGCAGTGCTAGAGATCCGCGGATCTATGGCTACACCTTC
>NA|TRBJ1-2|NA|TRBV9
CASSVGSLFRSSNYGYTF
TGTGCCAGCAGCGTAGGATCCCTCTTCAGGAGCTCTAACTATGGCTACACCTTC
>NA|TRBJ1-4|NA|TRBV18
CASSPLRQPDRKLFF
TGTGCCAGCTCACCACTACGACAGCCTGACAGAAAACTGTTTTTT
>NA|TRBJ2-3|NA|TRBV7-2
CASSLAGLGAGDTQYF
TGTGCCAGCAGCTTAGCTGGCCTGGGGGCGGGGGATACGCAGTATTTT
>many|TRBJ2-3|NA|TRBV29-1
CSVVRGQGGRRSTDTQYF
TGCAGCGTCGTCCGAGGGCAGGGAGGTCGGAGAAGCACAGATACGCAGTATTTT
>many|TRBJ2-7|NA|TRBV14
CASSQATGPIYEQYF
TGTGCCAGCAGCCAAGCCACAGGCCCCATCTACGAGCAGTACTTC
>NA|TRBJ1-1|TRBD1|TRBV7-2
CASSYPSRGRVGVPEAFF
TGTGCCAGCAGCTACCCGAGCAGGGGGCGGGTCGGGGTTCCTGAAGCTTTCTTT
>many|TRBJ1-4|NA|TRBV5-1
CASSLQGSEKLFF
TGCGCCAGCAGCTTACAGGGCTCTGAAAAACTGTTTTTT
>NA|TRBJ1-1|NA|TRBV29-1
CSVQNRVATEAFF
TGCAGCGTCCAAAACAGGGTTGCCACTGAAGCTTTCTTT
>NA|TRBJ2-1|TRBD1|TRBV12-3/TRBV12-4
CASSLVGTGTNEQFF
TGTGCCAGCAGTTTAGTTGGGACAGGGACAAATGAGCAGTTCTTC
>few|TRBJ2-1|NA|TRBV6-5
CASSQRGTTYNEQFF
TGTGCCAGCAGCCAACGGGGCACAACCTACAATGAGCAGTTCTTC
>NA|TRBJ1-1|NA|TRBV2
CASRAPGQPNTEAFF
TGTGCCAGCAGAGCACCGGGACAACCGAACACTGAAGCTTTCTTT
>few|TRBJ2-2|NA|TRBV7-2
CASILRRNTGELFF
TGTGCCAGCATCCTACGTAGAAACACCGGGGAGCTGTTTTTT
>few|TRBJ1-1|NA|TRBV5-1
CASSSWTGGNTEAFF
TGCGCCAGCAGTTCTTGGACCGGGGGGAACACTGAAGCTTTCTTT